Listed below are T cell receptor beta chains from one sample, sequenced in a study of tumor and adjacent non-tumor tissue in lung cancer. Each CDR3 protein is one row after TCRdb ran MiXCR on the multiplex PCR reads. The table includes some 100,000 distinct CDR3 sequences, 60% to 80% detected once. Material for sequencing was distant non-tumor lung tissue. The receptors were sampled from a man younger than 45 with non-small cell lung cancer. Both conserved end residues are part of each CDR3.

v_call,j_call,cdr3_aa
TRBV29-1,TRBJ2-7,CSVEVSSYEQYF
TRBV11-3,TRBJ2-2,CASSIGVTGELFF
TRBV6-5,TRBJ1-1,CTGSFDPLSEAFF
TRBV5-5,TRBJ1-4,CAGSLDQPRGKLFF
TRBV6-6,TRBJ1-2,CASSPRGCGYTF
TRBV7-2,TRBJ1-1,CASSQQGATEAFF
TRBV7-9,TRBJ2-2,CVSKIQAGVTGELFF
TRBV20-1,TRBJ1-5,CSAVTQGEPQHF
TRBV11-2,TRBJ2-5,CASSLMGSSYETQYF
TRBV4-1,TRBJ1-2,CASSQLGLPNYGYTF
TRBV7-9,TRBJ2-3,CASSADRDYSTDTQYF
TRBV11-3,TRBJ1-2,CASSLPGGNGYTF
TRBV5-6,TRBJ2-3,CARSLDGGGLKDTQYF
TRBV12-3/TRBV12-4,TRBJ1-2,CASRDGVYGYTF